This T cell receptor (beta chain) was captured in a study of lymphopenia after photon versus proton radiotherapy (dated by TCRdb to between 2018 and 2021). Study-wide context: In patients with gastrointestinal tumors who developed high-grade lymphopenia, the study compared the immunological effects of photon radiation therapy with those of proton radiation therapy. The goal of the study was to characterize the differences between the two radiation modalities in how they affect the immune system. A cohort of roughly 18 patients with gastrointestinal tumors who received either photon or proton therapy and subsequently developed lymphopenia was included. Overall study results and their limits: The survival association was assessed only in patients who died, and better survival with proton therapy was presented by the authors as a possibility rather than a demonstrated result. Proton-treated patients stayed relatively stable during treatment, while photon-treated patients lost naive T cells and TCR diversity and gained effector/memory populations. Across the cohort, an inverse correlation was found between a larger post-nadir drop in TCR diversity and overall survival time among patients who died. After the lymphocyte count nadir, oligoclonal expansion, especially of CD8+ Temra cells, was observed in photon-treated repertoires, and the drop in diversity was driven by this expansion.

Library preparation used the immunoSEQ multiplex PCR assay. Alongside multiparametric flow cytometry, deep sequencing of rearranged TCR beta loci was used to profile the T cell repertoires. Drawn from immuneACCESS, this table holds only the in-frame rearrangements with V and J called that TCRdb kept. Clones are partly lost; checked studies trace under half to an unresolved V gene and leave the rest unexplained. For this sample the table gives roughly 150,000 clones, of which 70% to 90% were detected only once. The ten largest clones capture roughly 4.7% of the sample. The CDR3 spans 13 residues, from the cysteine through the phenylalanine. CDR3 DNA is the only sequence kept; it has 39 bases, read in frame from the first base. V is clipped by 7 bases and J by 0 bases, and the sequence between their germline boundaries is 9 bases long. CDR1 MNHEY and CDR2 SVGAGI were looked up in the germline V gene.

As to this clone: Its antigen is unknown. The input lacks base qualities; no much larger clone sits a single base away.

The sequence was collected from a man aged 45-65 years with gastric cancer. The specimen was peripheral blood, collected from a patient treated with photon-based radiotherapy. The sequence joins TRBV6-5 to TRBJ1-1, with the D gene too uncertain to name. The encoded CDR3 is CASMRVMNTEAFF. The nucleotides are TGTGCCAGCATGAGGGTAATGAACACTGAAGCTTTCTTT.